The rows below give T cell receptor beta chains drawn from one sample of a study of cytomegalovirus exposure and HLA in healthy donors. Profiled with immunoSEQ multiplex PCR; TCRdb holds only in-frame clones, not every one. There are 75,000 to 90,000 clones in the sample; roughly a tenth occur only once, and approximately 23% lies in the top ten. Specimen: PBMCs. These receptor sequences come from a man aged 55 to 70 in good health and CMV-seropositive. Both conserved end residues are part of each CDR3. D genes are given only for firm matches. Clone sizes are given selectively: once, few, many, or a class where the clone is expanded.

len	abundance	v_gene	j_gene	d_gene	CDR3nt	CDR3aa
15	NA	TRBV5-4	TRBJ2-2	NA	TGTGCCAGCAGCTACGGGACTCTTAACACCGGGGAGCTGTTTTTT	CASSYGTLNTGELFF
14	NA	TRBV6-5	TRBJ2-1	TRBD1	TGTGCCAGCAGTTTCAGGGGGCTCTACAATGAGCAGTTCTTC	CASSFRGLYNEQFF
13	NA	TRBV2	TRBJ1-2	NA	TGTGCCAGCGAACTACAGGTGAAAGAGGGCTACACCTTC	CASELQVKEGYTF
14	few	TRBV27	TRBJ2-2	NA	TGTGCCAGCAGTTTAGGAGGGGTTGCCGGGGAGCTGTTTTTT	CASSLGGVAGELFF
15	NA	TRBV18	TRBJ1-1	TRBD1	TGTGCCAGCTCACCACGGCAGGGGGCGCGGACTGAAGCTTTCTTT	CASSPRQGARTEAFF
15	few	TRBV11-2	TRBJ1-6	NA	TGTGCCAGCAGCTTAGATCAGGAGGGATTCTCACCCCTCCACTTT	CASSLDQEGFSPLHF
13	few	TRBV28	TRBJ1-1	NA	TGTGCCAGCAGTTCAAGGAGTACCCTTGAAGCTTTCTTT	CASSSRSTLEAFF
15	few	TRBV28	TRBJ2-3	TRBD2	TGTGCCAGCAGTCCCCTGAGCGGGGGGAAGGATACGCAGTATTTT	CASSPLSGGKDTQYF
16	NA	TRBV14	TRBJ2-3	TRBD1	TGTGCCAGCAGCCTCGAGGGGACAGGGTCCCCAGATACGCAGTATTTT	CASSLEGTGSPDTQYF
17	NA	TRBV5-1	TRBJ2-2	NA	TGCGCCAGCAGCTTGTGGGGCGGGGTGGCGGACACCGGGGAGCTGTTTTTT	CASSLWGGVADTGELFF
16	few	TRBV5-4	TRBJ2-2	NA	TGTGCCAGCAGCCGCCCCAGGGGGGCCAACACCGGGGAGCTGTTTTTT	CASSRPRGANTGELFF
15	NA	TRBV5-8	TRBJ2-1	TRBD1	TGTGCCAGCAGCTTGGTGATCGGCAGGGGGTGGGAGCAGTTCTTC	CASSLVIGRGWEQFF
13	NA	TRBV11-1	TRBJ2-5	TRBD1	TGTGCCAGCAGCCAGACAGGGTTCGAGACCCAGTACTTC	CASSQTGFETQYF
17	NA	TRBV15	TRBJ2-3	TRBD1	TGTGCCACCAGCAGAGATCCAATCGGGACAGCCCTTGATACGCAGTATTTT	CATSRDPIGTALDTQYF
16	few	TRBV28	TRBJ1-4	NA	TGTGCCAGCAGCCCGCCGGATATCCGGGATAGTGAAAAACTGTTTTTT	CASSPPDIRDSEKLFF
11	NA	TRBV30	TRBJ2-7	TRBD1	TGTGCCTGGTCGACAGGGTCTAGGCAGTACTTC	CAWSTGSRQYF
16	few	TRBV28	TRBJ2-5	TRBD2	TGTGCCAGCAGTTCTCTAGCGGGAGGTTGGCAAGAGACCCAGTACTTC	CASSSLAGGWQETQYF
15	few	TRBV19	TRBJ2-7	TRBD2	TGTGCCAGTAGTATAGGTCTAGCGGCACCCTACGAGCAGTACTTC	CASSIGLAAPYEQYF
13	few	TRBV29-1	TRBJ1-3	NA	TGCAGCGTTGCTTCCCTAGCTGGAAACACCATATATTTT	CSVASLAGNTIYF
14	NA	TRBV19	TRBJ1-2	NA	TGTGCCAGTAGTATAAACAACCAAGGGGGTGGCTACACCTTC	CASSINNQGGGYTF
16	few	TRBV19	TRBJ1-5	NA	TGTGCCAGTAGTATAGGCCTAGGGGGTGGGGCGAGCCCCCAGCATTTT	CASSIGLGGGASPQHF
17	few	TRBV9	TRBJ1-4	NA	TGTGCCAGCAGCGTAGCACCGACAGGTGCAACTAATGAAAAACTGTTTTTT	CASSVAPTGATNEKLFF
13	NA	TRBV18	TRBJ1-5	TRBD1	TGTGCCAGCTCCCCAACAGGGGATCAGCCCCAGCATTTT	CASSPTGDQPQHF
18	NA	TRBV4-1	TRBJ2-3	TRBD2	TGCGCCAGCAGCCAAGATAGAAATCGAGGGACTACTACAGATACGCAGTATTTT	CASSQDRNRGTTTDTQYF
13	NA	TRBV6-5	TRBJ1-2	TRBD1	TGTGCCAGCTCAGGGGGCGCCTCCTATGGCTACACCTTC	CASSGGASYGYTF
14	few	TRBV28	TRBJ2-3	TRBD2	TGTGCCAGCAGCCCGGGAGGTAGCGGAGATACGCAGTATTTT	CASSPGGSGDTQYF
13	NA	TRBV14	TRBJ2-2	NA	TGTGCCAGCAGCCCCAGGGTCTCCGGGGAGCTGTTTTTT	CASSPRVSGELFF
16	few	TRBV7-9	TRBJ1-1	TRBD1	TGTGCCAGCAGCTTAGGACAGGGGACCGTTAACACTGAAGCTTTCTTT	CASSLGQGTVNTEAFF
11	few	TRBV5-1	TRBJ2-1	NA	TGCGCCAGCAGCTTGATGGAGGAGCAGTTCTTC	CASSLMEEQFF
16	few	TRBV9	TRBJ1-6	TRBD1	TGTGCCAGCAGCCCTGACAGGGGTATGAGTAATTCACCCCTCCACTTT	CASSPDRGMSNSPLHF
15	few	TRBV6-5	TRBJ1-5	NA	TGTGCCAGCAGTTACGGGAGGGCCGGGAATCAGCCCCAGCATTTT	CASSYGRAGNQPQHF
13	few	TRBV5-1	TRBJ2-1	NA	TGCGCCAGCAGCTTGCAAGAGGCGAGTGAGCAGTTCTTC	CASSLQEASEQFF
15	NA	TRBV28	TRBJ1-2	NA	TGTGCCAGCAGTCCACCGGGACTTAAGTACTATGGCTACACCTTC	CASSPPGLKYYGYTF
13	few	TRBV6-6	TRBJ2-1	NA	TGTGCCAGCAGTTATGGGTGGCGGAATGAGCAGTTCTTC	CASSYGWRNEQFF
14	NA	TRBV11-2	TRBJ2-7	NA	TGTGCCAGCAGCTTCGCGGACAGCTCCTACGAGCAGTACTTC	CASSFADSSYEQYF
14	few	TRBV5-1	TRBJ1-1	TRBD1	TGCGCCAGCAGACCCTTGGGGACAGGGGAGGAAGCTTTCTTT	CASRPLGTGEEAFF
13	few	TRBV19	TRBJ1-1	NA	TGTGCCAGTAGTATCCGAGTGAACACTGAAGCTTTCTTT	CASSIRVNTEAFF
16	NA	TRBV19	TRBJ2-3	TRBD2	TGTGCCAGTAGTATGGATAATGGGCTAGCGGGAGGTACGCAGTATTTT	CASSMDNGLAGGTQYF
14	many	TRBV5-6	TRBJ1-1	NA	TGTGCCAGCAGCTTCGGGGACCTTAGGGGGGAAGCTTTCTTT	CASSFGDLRGEAFF
11	few	TRBV29-1	TRBJ1-2	NA	TGCAGCGTTCTAGTACTCTATGGCTACACCTTC	CSVLVLYGYTF
14	few	TRBV28	TRBJ1-4	NA	TGTGCCAGTAAGACTGAGCCAACTAATGAAAAACTGTTTTTT	CASKTEPTNEKLFF